One T cell receptor beta chain is described in this entry. Produced via immunoSEQ multiplex PCR; TCRdb's table is partial and in-frame only. In the table there are 60,000 to 85,000 clones, approximately 80% of which are singletons. CDR1 is LGHDT and CDR2 is YNNKEL in the germline V gene (reference sequence). Trimming shortened V by 3 bases and J by 4 bases, and 9 bases separated the two germline ends. The CDR3 runs to 13 residues. This entry belongs to a study of blood T cell repertoires in COVID-19. Study-level background: Acute and convalescent COVID-19 specimens originated in the United States, Italy and Spain. From T cells, B-cell-depleted T cells, or PBMCs came the material, which was cDNA or gDNA.

Sequenced: peripheral blood. The TCR was taken from a man older than 75 with acute or convalescent COVID-19. V usage is TRBV3-1 (or the pseudogene TRBV3-2) and J usage is TRBJ1-1, with D uncertain. CDR3 residues: CASSQLRSTEAFF. The CDR3 DNA sequence: TGTGCCAGCAGCCAGCTCCGGAGCACTGAAGCTTTCTTT.